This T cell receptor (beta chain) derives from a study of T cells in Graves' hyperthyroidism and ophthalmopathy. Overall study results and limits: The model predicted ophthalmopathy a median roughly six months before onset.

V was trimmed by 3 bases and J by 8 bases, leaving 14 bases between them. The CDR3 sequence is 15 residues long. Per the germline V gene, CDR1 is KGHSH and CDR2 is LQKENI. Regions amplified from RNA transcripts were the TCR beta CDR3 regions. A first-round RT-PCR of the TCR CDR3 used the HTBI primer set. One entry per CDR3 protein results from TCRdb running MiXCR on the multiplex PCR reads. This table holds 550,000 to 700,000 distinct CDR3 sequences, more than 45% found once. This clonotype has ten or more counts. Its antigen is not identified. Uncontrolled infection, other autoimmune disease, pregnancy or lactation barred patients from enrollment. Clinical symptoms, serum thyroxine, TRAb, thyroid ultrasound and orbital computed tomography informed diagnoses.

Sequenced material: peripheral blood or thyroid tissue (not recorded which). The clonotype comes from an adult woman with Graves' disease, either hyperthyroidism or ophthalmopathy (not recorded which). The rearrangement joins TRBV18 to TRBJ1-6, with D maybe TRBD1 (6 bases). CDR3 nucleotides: TGTGCCAGCTCACCCGCCGGACAGCTCCATTCACCCCTCCACTTT. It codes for CASSPAGQLHSPLHF.